This T cell receptor (beta chain) is from a study of blood T cells in healthy people across ages. The length of the CDR3 is 17 residues. With 3 bases removed from V and 9 bases from J, the gap between germline ends came to 30 bases. Looked up from germline, CDR1 is DFQATT and CDR2 is SNEGSKA (reference sequence). Then a second PCR, running roughly 6 to 12 cycles, was carried out with a sample-barcoded 5' primer and a J-beta primer mix. Each sample provided no less than 2.5 million CDR3-containing paired-end reads. TCRdb independently ran MiXCR on the 5' RACE reads; one entry per CDR3 protein. The repertoire holds approximately 800,000 distinct CDR3 sequences, approximately 25% seen once, with 3% to 4% in the top ten. These sequences were also reported in another study, on T cells of mothers and their children. That work adds: Thymic selection shapes TCR recombination output similarly in related and unrelated pairs.

The sequence derives from a boy younger than 18 in good health. Source material: blood. The V gene is TRBV20-1, the J gene TRBJ2-7; no definite D call. The CDR3 is CSARTPLDEWVLDGQYF. The CDR3 DNA reads TGCAGTGCTAGGACGCCTTTGGATGAGTGGGTCTTGGACGGGCAGTACTTC.